This section outlines one T cell receptor (beta chain) sequence together with its context. The table lists this clonotype with many counts. Its antigen has not been determined. No much larger clone exists at a distance of one base, and base qualities are not known. This sample is part of a study of response to subunit inactivated influenza vaccine (dated 2018 in TCRdb). Broadly, across the study: The study used deep quantitative T cell receptor repertoire profiling to track responses to a trivalent subunit inactivated influenza vaccine.

Library preparation used RT-PCR. Sequenced on an Illumina HiSeq 2500. TCRdb reran the public reads through fastp at Q25 and MiXCR, keeping productive beta chains. Duplicate CDR3 protein sequences are folded into a single record with the most common DNA and genes. This sample is represented by 600,000 to 850,000 distinct CDR3 sequences; 12% to 15% of them were singletons. 7.6% of the sample is in the top ten clones. From V the trimming removes 6 bases and from J it removes 3 bases, while the gene matches leave 10 bases of the junction unaccounted for. The germline V gene encodes CDR1 SQVTM and CDR2 ANQGSEA. The CDR3 holds 15 amino acids from the cysteine to the phenylalanine. CDR3 DNA only is kept here, 45 bases in frame from base 1. What the study reported, not specific to this receptor: The authors suggested that each seasonal influenza vaccination may recruit only a limited number of new T cells.

Sample: PBMCs from blood, taken 14 days before vaccination. This TCR was sampled from a man aged 45-60 years who received an inactivated influenza vaccine. Donor details come from another sample of the same person, matched by shared clones. The sequence joins TRBV29-1 to TRBJ2-3; 9 middle bases align to TRBD2. The CDR3 has the sequence CSVRGTSTRTDTQYF. The DNA reads TGCAGCGTACGCGGGACTAGCACAAGGACAGATACGCAGTATTTT.